This paragraph covers one T cell receptor beta chain sequence. The data stem from a study of blood T cell repertoires in COVID-19. Background on the study: In each case, the material was cDNA or gDNA derived from T cells, B-cell-depleted T cells, or PBMCs.

In the original workflow: Using reference gene primer amplification, nucleated cell counts were estimated. The assay was immunoSEQ multiplex PCR, and TCRdb's table has in-frame clones only and misses some. The V and J calls and clone size come from that table; D and trimming were worked out from the DNA. This table has approximately 220,000 clones, roughly 80% appearing once. In terms of age and location, participants ranged from roughly 18 to 90 years and lived in about 25 US areas. The V end lost 5 bases, the J end lost 2 bases, and 18 bases lay between the germline ends. The CDR3 has 16 residues. Germline V gives CDR1 MNHEY, CDR2 SVGEGT.

The gene calls are TRBV6-2 or TRBV6-3 and TRBJ1-1, with D perhaps TRBD1 (6 bases). This clonotype was sampled from a middle-aged woman with acute COVID-19. Source material: PBMCs or T cells enriched from blood (not recorded which). The CDR3, as DNA: TGTGCCAGCAGTCGCCCCCAGGGGATGACTAACACTGAAGCTTTCTTT. Translating gives CASSRPQGMTNTEAFF.